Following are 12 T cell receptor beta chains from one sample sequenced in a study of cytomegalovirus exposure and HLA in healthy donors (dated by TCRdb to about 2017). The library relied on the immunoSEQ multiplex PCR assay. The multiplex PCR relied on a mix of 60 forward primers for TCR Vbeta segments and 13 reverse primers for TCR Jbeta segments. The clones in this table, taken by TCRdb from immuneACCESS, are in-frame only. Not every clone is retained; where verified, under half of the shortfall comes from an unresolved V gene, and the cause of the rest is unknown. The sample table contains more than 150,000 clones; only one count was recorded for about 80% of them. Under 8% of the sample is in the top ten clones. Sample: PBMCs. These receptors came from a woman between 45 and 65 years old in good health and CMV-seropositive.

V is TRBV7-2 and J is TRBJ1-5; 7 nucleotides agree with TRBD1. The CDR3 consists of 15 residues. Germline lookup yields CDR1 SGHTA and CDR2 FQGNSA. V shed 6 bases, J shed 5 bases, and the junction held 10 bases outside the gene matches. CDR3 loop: CASSFLTGADQPQHF. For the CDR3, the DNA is TGTGCCAGCAGTTTTTTAACAGGGGCGGATCAGCCCCAGCATTTT.

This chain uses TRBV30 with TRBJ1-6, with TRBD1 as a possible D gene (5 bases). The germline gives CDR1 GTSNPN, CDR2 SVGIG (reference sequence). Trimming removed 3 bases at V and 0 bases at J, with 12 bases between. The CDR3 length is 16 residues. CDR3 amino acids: CAWRRRQSSYNSPLHF. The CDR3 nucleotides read TGTGCCTGGAGGCGCCGACAGAGCTCCTATAATTCACCCCTCCACTTT.

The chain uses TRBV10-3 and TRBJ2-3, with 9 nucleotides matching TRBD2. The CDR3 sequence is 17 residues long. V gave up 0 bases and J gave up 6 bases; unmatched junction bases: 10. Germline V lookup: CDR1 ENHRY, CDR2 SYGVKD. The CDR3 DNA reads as TGTGCCATCAGTGAGTCGCCCCGGCGGGGGGGCGGGGATACGCAGTATTTT. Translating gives CAISESPRRGGGDTQYF.

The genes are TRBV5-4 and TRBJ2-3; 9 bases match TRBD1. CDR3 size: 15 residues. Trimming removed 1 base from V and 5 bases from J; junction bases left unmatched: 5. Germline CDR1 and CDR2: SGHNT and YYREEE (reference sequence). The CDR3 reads CASSLSPDRGDTQYF. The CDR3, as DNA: TGTGCCAGCAGCTTGTCTCCGGACAGGGGAGATACGCAGTATTTT. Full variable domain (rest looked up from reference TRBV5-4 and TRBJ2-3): ETGVTQSPTHLIKTRGQQVTLRCSSQSGHNTVSWYQQALGQGPQFIFQYYREEENGRGNFPPRFSGLQFPNYSSELNVNALELDDSALYLCASSLSPDRGDTQYFGPGTRLTVL.

The CDR3 region is CASREDRDLPYGYTF. CDR3 in DNA: TGTGCCAGCAGGGAAGACAGGGATCTCCCCTATGGCTACACCTTC. The V call is TRBV6-6, the J call TRBJ1-2; 7 bases line up with TRBD1. Germline V gene lookup returns CDR1 MNHNY and CDR2 SVGAGI (reference sequence). CDR3 length: 15 residues. Losses at the gene ends were 6 bases for V and 4 bases for J; bases not matched to a gene: 11.

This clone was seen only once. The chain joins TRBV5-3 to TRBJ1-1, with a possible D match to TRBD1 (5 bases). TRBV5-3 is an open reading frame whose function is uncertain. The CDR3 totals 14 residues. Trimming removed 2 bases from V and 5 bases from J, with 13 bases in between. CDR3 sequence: CARSFLLGDTEAFF. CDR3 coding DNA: TGTGCCAGAAGCTTTCTGTTAGGGGATACTGAAGCTTTCTTT.

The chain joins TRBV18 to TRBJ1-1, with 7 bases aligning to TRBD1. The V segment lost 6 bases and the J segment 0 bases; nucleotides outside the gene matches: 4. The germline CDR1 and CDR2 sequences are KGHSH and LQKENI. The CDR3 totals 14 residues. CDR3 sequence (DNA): TGTGCCAGCTCGCCGGGACAGCTGAACACTGAAGCTTTCTTT. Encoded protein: CASSPGQLNTEAFF.

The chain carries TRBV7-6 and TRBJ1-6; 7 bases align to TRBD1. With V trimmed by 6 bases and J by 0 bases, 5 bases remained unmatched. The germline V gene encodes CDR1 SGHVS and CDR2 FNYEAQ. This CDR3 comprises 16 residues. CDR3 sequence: CASSLGQSSYNSPLHF. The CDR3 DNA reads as TGTGCCAGCAGTTTGGGACAGAGCTCCTATAATTCACCCCTCCACTTT.

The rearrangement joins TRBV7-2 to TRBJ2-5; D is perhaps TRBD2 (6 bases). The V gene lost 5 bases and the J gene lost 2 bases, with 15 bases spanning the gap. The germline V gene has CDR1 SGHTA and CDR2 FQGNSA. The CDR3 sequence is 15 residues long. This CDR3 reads CASSLLDYRQETQYF. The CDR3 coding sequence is TGTGCCAGCAGCCTCTTGGACTATAGACAAGAGACCCAGTACTTC. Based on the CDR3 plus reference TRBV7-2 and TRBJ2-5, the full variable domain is GAGVSQSPSNKVTEKGKDVELRCDPISGHTALYWYRQSLGQGLEFLIYFQGNSAPDKSGLPSDRFSAERTGGSVSTLTIQRTQQEDSAVYLCASSLLDYRQETQYFGPGTRLLVL.

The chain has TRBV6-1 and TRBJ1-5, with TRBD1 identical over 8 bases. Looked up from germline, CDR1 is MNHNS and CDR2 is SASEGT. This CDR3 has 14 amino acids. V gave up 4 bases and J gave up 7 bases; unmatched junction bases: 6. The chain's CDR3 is CASSGTGWGQPQHF. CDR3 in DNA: TGTGCCAGCAGTGGGACAGGGTGGGGCCAGCCCCAGCATTTT.

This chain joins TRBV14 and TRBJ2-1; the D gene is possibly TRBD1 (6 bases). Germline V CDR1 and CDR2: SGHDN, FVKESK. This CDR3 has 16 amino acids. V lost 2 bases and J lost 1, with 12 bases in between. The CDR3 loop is CASSQQQGKSYNEQFF. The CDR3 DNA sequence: TGTGCCAGCAGCCAACAACAGGGAAAGTCCTACAATGAGCAGTTCTTC.

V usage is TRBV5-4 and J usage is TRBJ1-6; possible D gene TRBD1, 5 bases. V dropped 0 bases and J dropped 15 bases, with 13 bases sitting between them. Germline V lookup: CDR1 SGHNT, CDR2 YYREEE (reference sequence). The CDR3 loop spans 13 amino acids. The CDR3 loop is CASSLGPGGGLHF. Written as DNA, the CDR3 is TGTGCCAGCAGCTTGGGTCCCGGGGGAGGCCTCCACTTT.